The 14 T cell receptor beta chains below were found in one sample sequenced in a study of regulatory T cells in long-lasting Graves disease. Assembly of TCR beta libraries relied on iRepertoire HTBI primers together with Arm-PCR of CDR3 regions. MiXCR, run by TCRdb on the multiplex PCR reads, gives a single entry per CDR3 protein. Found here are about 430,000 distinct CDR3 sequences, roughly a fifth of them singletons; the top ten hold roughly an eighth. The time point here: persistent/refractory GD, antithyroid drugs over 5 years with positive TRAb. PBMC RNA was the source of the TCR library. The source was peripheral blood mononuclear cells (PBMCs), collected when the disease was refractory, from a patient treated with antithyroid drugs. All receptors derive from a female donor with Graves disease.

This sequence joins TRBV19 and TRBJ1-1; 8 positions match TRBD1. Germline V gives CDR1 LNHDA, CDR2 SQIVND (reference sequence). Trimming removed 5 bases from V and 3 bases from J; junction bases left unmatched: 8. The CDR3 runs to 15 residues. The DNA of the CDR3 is TGTGCCAGTAGTCTCCCAGGGACAGGCTACACTGAAGCTTTCTTT. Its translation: CASSLPGTGYTEAFF. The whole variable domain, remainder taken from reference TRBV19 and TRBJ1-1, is DGGITQSPKYLFRKEGQNVTLSCEQNLNHDAMYWYRQDPGQGLRLIYYSQIVNDFQKGDIAEGYSVSREKKESFPLTVTSAQKNPTAFYLCASSLPGTGYTEAFFGQGTRLTVV.

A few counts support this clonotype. The CDR3 region is CSARDSGSATNEKLFF. CDR3 nucleotides: TGCAGTGCTAGAGATAGCGGATCTGCAACTAATGAAAAACTGTTTTTT. The chain employs TRBV20-1 and TRBJ1-4; D call uncertain. This CDR3 spans 16 amino acids. V lost 0 bases, J lost 0 bases, and 11 bases lay in between. The V gene's germline CDR1 is DFQATT and CDR2 SNEGSKA (reference sequence).

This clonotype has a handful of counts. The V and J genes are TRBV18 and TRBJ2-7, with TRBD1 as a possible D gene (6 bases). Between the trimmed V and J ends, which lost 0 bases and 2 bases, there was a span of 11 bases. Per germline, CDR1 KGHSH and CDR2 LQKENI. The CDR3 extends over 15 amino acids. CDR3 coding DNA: TGTGCCAGCTCACCACCCGGCAGGGGCGCCTACGAGCAGTACTTC. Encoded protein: CASSPPGRGAYEQYF.

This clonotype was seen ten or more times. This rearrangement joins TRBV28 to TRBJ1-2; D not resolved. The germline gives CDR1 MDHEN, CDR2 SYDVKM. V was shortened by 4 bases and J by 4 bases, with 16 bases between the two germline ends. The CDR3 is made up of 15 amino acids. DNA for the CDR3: TGTGCCAGCAGTTGGGCCCTAACCGGGCCCTATGGCTACACCTTC. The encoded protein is CASSWALTGPYGYTF.

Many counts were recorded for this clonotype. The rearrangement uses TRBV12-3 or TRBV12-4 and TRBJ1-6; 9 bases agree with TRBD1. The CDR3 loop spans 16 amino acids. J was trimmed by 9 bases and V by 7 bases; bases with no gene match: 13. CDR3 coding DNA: TGTGCCAGCACCGTTTTCGGACAGGGGTCGGGTTCACCCCTCCACTTT. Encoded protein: CASTVFGQGSGSPLHF.

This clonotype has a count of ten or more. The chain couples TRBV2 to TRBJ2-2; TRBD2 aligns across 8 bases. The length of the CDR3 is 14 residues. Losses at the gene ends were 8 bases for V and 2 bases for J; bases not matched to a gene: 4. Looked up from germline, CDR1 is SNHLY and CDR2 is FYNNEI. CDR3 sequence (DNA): TGTGCCAGCGGACTAGCAACTAACACCGGGGAGCTGTTTTTT. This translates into CASGLATNTGELFF.

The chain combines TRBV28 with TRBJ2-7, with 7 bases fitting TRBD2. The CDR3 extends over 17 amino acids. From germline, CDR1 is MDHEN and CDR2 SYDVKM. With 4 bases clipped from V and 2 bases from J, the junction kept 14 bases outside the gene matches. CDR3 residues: CASSSLGAGGGAYEQYF. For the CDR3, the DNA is TGTGCCAGCAGTTCTTTAGGGGCTGGGGGGGGGGCCTACGAGCAGTACTTC.

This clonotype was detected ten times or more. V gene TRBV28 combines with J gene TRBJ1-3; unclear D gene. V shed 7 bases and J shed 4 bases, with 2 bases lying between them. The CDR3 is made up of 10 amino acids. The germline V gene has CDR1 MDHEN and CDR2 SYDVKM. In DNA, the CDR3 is TGTGCCAGCACCGGAAACACCATATATTTT. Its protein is CASTGNTIYF.

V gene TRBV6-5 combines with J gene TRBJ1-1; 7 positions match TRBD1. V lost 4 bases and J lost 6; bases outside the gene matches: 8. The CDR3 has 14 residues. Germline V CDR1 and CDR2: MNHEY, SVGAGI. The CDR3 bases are TGTGCCAGCAGTTGGAACAGGGGTTCCGCTGAAGCTTTCTTT. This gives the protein CASSWNRGSAEAFF.

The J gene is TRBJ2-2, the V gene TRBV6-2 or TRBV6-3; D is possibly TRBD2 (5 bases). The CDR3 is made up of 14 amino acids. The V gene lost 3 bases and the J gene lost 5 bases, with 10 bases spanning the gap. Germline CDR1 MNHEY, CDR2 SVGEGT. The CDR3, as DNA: TGTGCCAGCAGTTATCTCGGGGTAACCGGGGAGCTGTTTTTT. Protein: CASSYLGVTGELFF.

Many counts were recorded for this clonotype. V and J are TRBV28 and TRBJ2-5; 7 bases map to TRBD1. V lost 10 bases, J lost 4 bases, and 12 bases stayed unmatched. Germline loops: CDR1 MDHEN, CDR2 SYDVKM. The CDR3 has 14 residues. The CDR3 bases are TGTGCCACGGGCTCCGGGACAGAGGGAGAGACCCAGTACTTC. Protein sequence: CATGSGTEGETQYF.

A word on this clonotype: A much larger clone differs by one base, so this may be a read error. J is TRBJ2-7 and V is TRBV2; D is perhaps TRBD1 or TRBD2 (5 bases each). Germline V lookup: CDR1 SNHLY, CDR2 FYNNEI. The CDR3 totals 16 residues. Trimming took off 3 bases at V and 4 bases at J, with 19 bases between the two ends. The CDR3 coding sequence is TGTGCCAGCAGTGACATGATCGGAAGAGGGGCGTACGAGCAGTACTTC. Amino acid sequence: CASSDMIGRGAYEQYF.

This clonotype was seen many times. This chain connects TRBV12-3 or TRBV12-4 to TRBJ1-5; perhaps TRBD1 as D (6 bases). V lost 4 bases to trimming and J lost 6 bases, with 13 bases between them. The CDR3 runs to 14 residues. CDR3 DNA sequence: TGTGCCAGCAGTTCACAGGGTGGCGGTCAGCCCCAGCATTTT. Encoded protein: CASSSQGGGQPQHF.

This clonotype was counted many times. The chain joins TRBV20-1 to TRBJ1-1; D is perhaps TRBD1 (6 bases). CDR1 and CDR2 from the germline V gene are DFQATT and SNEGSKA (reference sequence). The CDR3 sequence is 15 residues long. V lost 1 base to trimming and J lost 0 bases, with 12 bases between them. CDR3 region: CSARAGRGLNTEAFF. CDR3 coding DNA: TGCAGTGCTAGAGCTGGCAGGGGACTGAACACTGAAGCTTTCTTT.